This TCR beta chain was retrieved from a study of OX40 agonist ivuxolimab in advanced cancers. Using immunoSEQ multiplex PCR, the repertoire was profiled, and TCRdb retains in-frame clones only, with some absent. The data contain about 70,000 clones, just over 85% of them seen just once; the ten biggest clones take up roughly 3%. This CDR3 is 14 amino acids long. Germline CDR1 reads MDHEN; CDR2 reads SYDVKM. Trimming left V 7 bases short and J 5 bases short, with 17 bases between. Sequenced here: CD4+ or CD8+ T cells sorted from blood, sampled in a trial of the OX40 agonist ivuxolimab. The clonotype originates from an adult with an advanced solid tumor such as melanoma, head and neck, liver or kidney cancer. The J gene is TRBJ1-1, the V gene TRBV28; no clear D gene. CDR3 nucleotide sequence: TGTGCCAGCAACCCCGCCGGTCGTTGGACTGAAGCTTTCTTT. Protein: CASNPAGRWTEAFF. Using reference TRBV28 and TRBJ1-1 for the parts outside the CDR3, the full variable domain is DVKVTQSSRYLVKRTGEKVFLECVQDMDHENMFWYRQDPGLGLRLIYFSYDVKMKEKGDIPEGYSVSREKKERFSLILESASTNQTSMYLCASNPAGRWTEAFFGQGTRLTVV.